These 17 T cell receptor beta chains originate from one sample sequenced in a study of T cells in Graves' hyperthyroidism and ophthalmopathy (dated by TCRdb to the late 2010s). Receptor amplification or capture employed multiplex PCR. The data were produced on an Illumina HiSeq 2000. The TCR beta CDR3 regions were amplified from RNA transcripts. A first-round RT-PCR of the TCR CDR3 used the HTBI primer set with the Qiagen OneStep RT-PCR kit. TCRdb applied fastp at Q25 and MiXCR to the public reads, then kept only in-frame beta chains. Rows are combined by CDR3 protein, so each entry shows the most common genes and DNA. The sample table shows around 610,000 distinct CDR3 sequences, and under 15% are seen once. The ten largest clonotypes hold approximately 4.3% of the sample. Material: blood. All receptors come from a woman aged 40 to 49 with Graves' ophthalmopathy.

There are many counts of this clonotype. The chain is built from TRBV11-2 and TRBJ1-1, with D unclear. Per the germline V gene, CDR1 is SGHAT and CDR2 is FQNNGV. V shed 0 bases and J shed 5 bases, with 7 bases lying between them. There are 13 residues in the CDR3. This chain's CDR3 is CASSLDRRTEAFF. CDR3 DNA sequence: TGTGCCAGCAGCTTAGATAGAAGGACTGAAGCTTTCTTT.

This clonotype was recorded many times. The chain joins TRBV29-1 to TRBJ2-7; no clear D gene. The CDR3 length is 13 residues. Germline V CDR1 and CDR2: SQVTM, ANQGSEA. Deletions cut 4 bases from V and 4 bases from J, with 14 bases between. Here the CDR3 reads CSVGDSFSYEQYF. The CDR3 DNA is TGCAGCGTTGGGGATTCCTTTTCGTACGAGCAGTACTTC.

The sample holds many counts of this clonotype. The chain recombines TRBV19 with TRBJ2-7; TRBD2 aligns across 8 bases. The CDR3 loop spans 15 amino acids. V lost 6 bases and J lost 4; bases outside the gene matches: 11. The germline gives CDR1 LNHDA, CDR2 SQIVND (reference sequence). CDR3 residues: CASSYGAGVAYEQYF. The CDR3 bases are TGTGCCAGTAGCTACGGAGCGGGAGTTGCGTACGAGCAGTACTTC.

This clonotype was detected ten times or more. The chain is built from TRBV11-1 and TRBJ2-2; a possible D gene is TRBD1 (6 bases). In germline, CDR1 is SGHAT, CDR2 FQDESV (reference sequence). CDR3 size: 16 residues. V was clipped by 4 bases and J by 2 bases, with 14 bases between them. The CDR3 DNA reads TGTGCCAGCAGCTCCCCCGACAGGAAAAACACCGGGGAGCTGTTTTTT. This gives the protein CASSSPDRKNTGELFF.

This clonotype occurred many times. The genes are TRBV6-5 and TRBJ1-2; no clear D. V lost 2 bases to trimming and J lost 4 bases, with 11 bases between them. CDR1 and CDR2 from the germline V gene are MNHEY and SVGAGI. The CDR3 loop spans 14 amino acids. The CDR3 here is CASSYGESSYGYTF. The CDR3, as DNA: TGTGCCAGCAGTTACGGGGAGTCAAGCTATGGCTACACCTTC.

The genes are TRBV12-3 or TRBV12-4 and TRBJ2-5; TRBD2 agrees at 8 bases. This CDR3 region has 14 residues. V lost 6 bases and J lost 4; bases outside the gene matches: 7. The CDR3 reads CASRRLARIETQYF. In DNA, the CDR3 is TGTGCCAGCAGACGACTAGCGAGGATAGAGACCCAGTACTTC.

The chain carries TRBV6-1 and TRBJ2-2; possibly TRBD1 or TRBD2 for D (5 bases each). Deletions cut 6 bases from V and 1 base from J, with 12 bases between. Per germline, CDR1 MNHNS and CDR2 SASEGT. The CDR3 covers 15 residues. This chain's CDR3 is CASRTGRRNTGELFF. Written as DNA, the CDR3 is TGTGCCAGCAGGACGGGACGGCGGAACACCGGGGAGCTGTTTTTT.

In this sample, this clonotype turned up many times. The chain combines TRBV7-9 with TRBJ2-5; 7 bases are a match to TRBD2. Trimming took 1 base from V and 4 from J; bases not matched to a gene: 3. Germline V gene data show CDR1 as SEHNR and CDR2 as FQNEAQ (reference sequence). The CDR3 length is 14 residues. CDR3 protein: CASSLGAGSETQYF. The CDR3 region has the DNA TGTGCCAGCAGCTTAGGAGCGGGATCAGAGACCCAGTACTTC.

This chain connects TRBV4-2 to TRBJ2-2; 7 bases align to TRBD2. Per germline, CDR1 LGHNA and CDR2 YNFKEQ. The CDR3 is 14 amino acids. V gave up 4 bases and J gave up 6 bases; unmatched junction bases: 5. CDR3 amino acids: CASSLRDYPGELFF. For the CDR3, the DNA is TGTGCCAGCAGCCTCCGGGACTATCCCGGGGAGCTGTTTTTT.

This clonotype came up many times. As DNA, the CDR3 is TGTGCCAGCGGGGGCCAAGAGACCCAGTACTTC. Its protein is CASGGQETQYF. The chain couples TRBV6-2 or TRBV6-3 to TRBJ2-5; D possibly matches TRBD1 or TRBD2 (5 bases each). V shed 8 bases and J shed 1 base, with 5 bases lying between them. Germline CDR1 and CDR2: MNHEY and SVGEGT. The CDR3 sequence is 11 residues long.

This clonotype was observed at least ten times. The genes are TRBV28 and TRBJ2-4; 14 nucleotides agree with TRBD2. Unmatched junction bases numbered 6, after V lost 7 bases and J lost 7 bases. The germline V gene has CDR1 MDHEN and CDR2 SYDVKM. The CDR3 contains 15 residues. The CDR3 DNA is TGTGCCAGCAACATGGGACTAGCGGGAGTGAACATTCAGTACTTC. This gives the protein CASNMGLAGVNIQYF.

This clonotype showed up many times. This chain joins TRBV20-1 and TRBJ2-7, with 7 bases fitting TRBD1. This CDR3 region has 15 residues. Germline V gene sequence: CDR1 DFQATT, CDR2 SNEGSKA (reference sequence). Unmatched junction bases numbered 8, after V lost 0 bases and J lost 3 bases. The CDR3, as DNA: TGCAGTGCTAGAGACGTAAGGGGGCCCAACTACGAGCAGTACTTC. It is translated as CSARDVRGPNYEQYF.

This clonotype was seen at least ten times. CDR3 in amino acids: CASSFHRRDQPQHF. CDR3 nucleotides: TGTGCCAGCAGTTTTCATCGGAGAGATCAGCCCCAGCATTTT. The V gene is TRBV28, the J gene TRBJ1-5, with D hard to call. The CDR3 extends over 14 amino acids. V lost 3 bases and J 5 bases, leaving 11 bases between the germline ends. The germline gives CDR1 MDHEN, CDR2 SYDVKM.

This clonotype was observed a handful of times. The chain recombines TRBV2 with TRBJ2-5; TRBD2 might be the D (6 bases). Germline V gene data show CDR1 as SNHLY and CDR2 as FYNNEI. Trimming took 1 base from V and 5 from J, leaving 11 bases between them. The CDR3 loop spans 14 amino acids. As DNA, the CDR3 is TGTGCCAGCAGTGAAGTAGGGGCGGGGGAGACCCAGTACTTC. This sequence encodes CASSEVGAGETQYF.

This clonotype was counted at least ten times. A junction boundary mismatches the germline segment, possibly from a read error. The rearrangement links TRBV29-1 to TRBJ1-2; D gene unclear. CDR1 and CDR2 from the germline V gene are SQVTM and ANQGSEA. The CDR3 extends over 12 amino acids. CDR3 nucleotides: TGCAGCGTTGACAGCAAGGGCTATGGCTGCACCTTC. Residues: CSVDSKGYGCTF.

This clonotype was counted ten times or more. The chain couples TRBV7-9 to TRBJ2-7; TRBD2 matches 15 bases. Germline CDR1 reads SEHNR; CDR2 reads FQNEAQ (reference sequence). The J segment lost 10 bases and the V segment lost 3 bases, leaving 7 bases of the junction unmatched. The CDR3 contains 15 residues. The CDR3 reads CASSFRGTSGRNQYF. CDR3 coding DNA: TGTGCCAGCAGCTTCCGGGGGACTAGCGGGAGGAATCAGTACTTC.

This clonotype has ten or more counts. The CDR3 sequence is CASSSMFPYEQYF. CDR3 DNA: TGCGCCAGCAGCTCGATGTTCCCCTACGAGCAGTACTTC. The gene calls are TRBV5-1 and TRBJ2-7; D unresolved. The CDR3 runs 13 residues. V lost 3 bases, J lost 2 bases, and 9 bases lay in between. Per the germline V gene, CDR1 is SGHRS and CDR2 is YFSETQ.